A selection of T cell receptor beta chains follows, all from one sample in a study of blood T cell repertoires in COVID-19. The assay was immunoSEQ multiplex PCR, and TCRdb's table has in-frame clones only and misses some. The sample consists of under 200,000 clones, approximately 80% of them appearing once. Source material: peripheral blood. All receptors come from a woman aged 55-69 years with acute or convalescent COVID-19. Both conserved end residues are part of each CDR3. A D gene is named only where the DNA matches it firmly. A clone size is listed for some rows: how often the clone was seen (once, few, many), or a class if it is expanded.

TRBV7-9,TRBJ1-2,14,-,-,CASSGGADLHGYTF,TGTGCCAGCAGCGGAGGAGCAGATTTGCACGGCTACACCTTC
TRBV2,TRBJ2-1,14,TRBD2,-,CAAKTSGAGNEQFF,TGTGCCGCTAAAACTAGCGGGGCCGGGAATGAGCAGTTCTTC
TRBV7-6,TRBJ1-2,12,-,-,CASSSSNYGYTF,TGTGCCAGCTCGAGTTCTAACTATGGCTACACCTTC
TRBV7-6,TRBJ2-7,12,TRBD1,-,CASNEGAGEQYF,TGTGCCAGCAACGAGGGGGCGGGCGAGCAGTACTTC
TRBV30,TRBJ1-3,13,-,-,CASQGPAGNTIYF,TGTGCTTCCCAGGGGCCGGCTGGAAACACCATATATTTT
TRBV2,TRBJ1-2,12,-,-,CASKRETYGYTF,TGTGCCAGCAAGAGAGAAACCTATGGCTACACCTTC
TRBV6-5,TRBJ1-5,15,-,-,CASSYSGQLNQPQHF,TGTGCCAGCAGTTATTCTGGGCAGCTCAATCAGCCCCAGCATTTT
TRBV5-1,TRBJ1-6,15,TRBD1,few,CASSLDRGYNSPLHF,TGCGCCAGCAGCTTGGACAGGGGATATAATTCACCCCTCCACTTT
TRBV7-2,TRBJ2-3,15,-,-,CASGKNRASTDTQYF,TGTGCCAGCGGAAAGAACAGGGCTAGCACAGATACGCAGTATTTT
TRBV9,TRBJ2-7,15,-,-,CASSVEGGTAYEQYF,TGTGCCAGCAGCGTAGAGGGCGGGACAGCCTACGAGCAGTACTTC
TRBV28,TRBJ2-7,15,-,-,CASSLGRGSGYEQYF,TGTGCCAGCAGTTTGGGAAGAGGGTCGGGCTACGAGCAGTACTTC
TRBV4-2,TRBJ1-1,17,TRBD1,-,CASSQDRQGDEGTEAFF,TGTGCCAGCAGCCAAGATCGACAGGGGGATGAGGGGACTGAAGCTTTCTTT
TRBV4-3,TRBJ1-1,15,TRBD1,-,CASSQGTGKYTEAFF,TGCGCCAGCAGCCAAGGGACAGGGAAATACACTGAAGCTTTCTTT
TRBV5-5,TRBJ1-6,13,TRBD1,-,CASSRDSSSPLHF,TGTGCCAGCAGCCGGGACAGTTCTTCACCCCTCCACTTT
TRBV4-3,TRBJ2-3,17,TRBD2,-,CASSQDNSGGSTDTQYF,TGCGCCAGCAGCCAAGATAATAGCGGGGGGAGCACAGATACGCAGTATTTT
TRBV28,TRBJ1-2,14,-,-,CASSRVRGNYGYTF,TGTGCCAGCAGTCGAGTCAGGGGCAACTATGGCTACACCTTC
TRBV3-1/TRBV3-2,TRBJ1-3,15,-,once,CASSATGGTGNTIYF,TGTGCCAGCAGCGCGACGGGGGGCACTGGAAACACCATATATTTT
TRBV4-3,TRBJ1-1,15,TRBD1,few,CASSRDRTLNTEAFF,TGCGCCAGCAGCCGGGACAGGACGTTGAACACTGAAGCTTTCTTT
TRBV5-4,TRBJ2-7,14,TRBD1,-,CASSMTGVRYEQYF,TGTGCCAGCAGCATGACAGGGGTTCGCTACGAGCAGTACTTC
TRBV24-1,TRBJ1-2,15,-,-,CATSDADSRAYGYTF,TGTGCCACCAGTGATGCGGACTCCAGAGCCTATGGCTACACCTTC
TRBV5-1,TRBJ1-1,15,TRBD1,-,CASSSSQGARGEAFF,TGCGCCAGCAGCTCTTCACAGGGGGCGCGGGGTGAAGCTTTCTTT
TRBV12-3/TRBV12-4,TRBJ2-7,12,TRBD1,-,CASSRQGYEQYF,TGTGCCAGCAGCCGACAGGGCTACGAGCAGTACTTC
TRBV5-6,TRBJ2-3,19,TRBD2,-,CASSLFDLVIAGGTDTQYF,TGTGCCAGCAGCTTGTTCGATCTGGTTATAGCGGGGGGCACAGATACGCAGTATTTT
TRBV11-2,TRBJ2-5,14,-,-,CASSSSRVQETQYF,TGTGCCAGCAGCTCTTCGAGGGTACAAGAGACCCAGTACTTC
TRBV5-1,TRBJ2-2,15,TRBD1,-,CASRSGQVNTGELFF,TGCGCCAGCAGGTCGGGACAGGTAAACACCGGGGAGCTGTTTTTT